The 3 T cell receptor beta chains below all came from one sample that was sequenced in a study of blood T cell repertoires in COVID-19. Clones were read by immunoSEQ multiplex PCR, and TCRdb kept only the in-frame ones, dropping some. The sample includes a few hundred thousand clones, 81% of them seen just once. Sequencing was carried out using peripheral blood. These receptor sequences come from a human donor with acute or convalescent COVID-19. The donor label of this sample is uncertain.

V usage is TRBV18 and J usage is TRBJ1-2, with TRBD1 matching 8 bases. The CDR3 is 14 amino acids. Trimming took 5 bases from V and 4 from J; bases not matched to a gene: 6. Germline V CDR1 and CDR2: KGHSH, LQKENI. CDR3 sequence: CASSLDREAYGYTF. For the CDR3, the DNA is TGTGCCAGCTCATTGGACAGGGAAGCCTATGGCTACACCTTC.

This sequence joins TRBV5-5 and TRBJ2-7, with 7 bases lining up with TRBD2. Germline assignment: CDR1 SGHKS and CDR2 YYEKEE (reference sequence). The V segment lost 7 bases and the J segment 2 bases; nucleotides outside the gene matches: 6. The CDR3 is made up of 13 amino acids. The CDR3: CASEGGPTYEQYF. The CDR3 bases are TGTGCCAGCGAGGGAGGGCCAACCTACGAGCAGTACTTC.

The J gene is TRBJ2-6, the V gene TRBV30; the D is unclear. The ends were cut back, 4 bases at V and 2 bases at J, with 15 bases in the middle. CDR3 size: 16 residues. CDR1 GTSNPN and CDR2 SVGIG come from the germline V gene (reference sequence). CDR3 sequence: CAWMIPGAAGANVLTF. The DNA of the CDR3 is TGTGCCTGGATGATCCCCGGTGCGGCTGGGGCCAACGTCCTGACTTTC.